Following are 30 T cell receptor beta chains from one sample sequenced in a study of radiotherapy plus CTLA-4 blockade in lung cancer. Profiled with immunoSEQ multiplex PCR; TCRdb holds only in-frame clones, not every one. This table has over 100,000 clones, approximately 80% appearing once. This specimen was peripheral blood, taken from a patient treated with radiotherapy plus ipilimumab. The source is a human donor with non-small cell lung cancer that progressed on radiotherapy plus ipilimumab. Some clones in this sample may be carry-over from other donors' samples.

This clone has just a few counts. This chain connects TRBV5-8 to TRBJ1-3; possible D gene TRBD1, 5 bases. CDR1 and CDR2 (germline): SGHTS, YDEGEE. V gave up 4 bases and J gave up 4 bases, with 15 bases separating them. The CDR3 consists of 15 residues. In nucleotides, the CDR3 is TGTGCCAGCAGCATAGACGGCGGGGGAGGAAACACCATATATTTT. This translates into CASSIDGGGGNTIYF.

The rearrangement links TRBV5-1 to TRBJ1-1; 10 bases agree with TRBD1. The germline CDR1 and CDR2 sequences are SGHRS and YFSETQ. Losses at the gene ends were 4 bases for V and 2 bases for J; bases not matched to a gene: 5. The CDR3 length is 15 residues. The CDR3 here is CASSPRTGGNTEAFF. In nucleotides, the CDR3 is TGCGCCAGCAGCCCGAGGACAGGGGGAAACACTGAAGCTTTCTTT.

The chain employs TRBV5-1 and TRBJ2-1; D is possibly TRBD1 (6 bases). CDR1 and CDR2 from the germline V gene are SGHRS and YFSETQ. CDR3 size: 14 residues. V lost 0 bases and J lost 8, with 12 bases in between. CDR3 amino acids: CASSLVHRDDEQFF. The CDR3, as DNA: TGCGCCAGCAGCTTGGTCCACAGGGATGATGAGCAGTTCTTC.

This chain uses TRBV5-4 with TRBJ2-3; D is undetermined. V lost 1 base and J lost 0, with 3 bases in between. CDR3 length: 13 amino acids. The germline CDR1 and CDR2 sequences are SGHNT and YYREEE (reference sequence). The CDR3 region is CASSLQSTDTQYF. CDR3 coding DNA: TGTGCCAGCAGCTTGCAGAGCACAGATACGCAGTATTTT.

The chain combines TRBV7-3 with TRBJ2-7, with a tentative D call TRBD1 (6 bases). Germline CDR1 is SGHTA and CDR2 is FQGTGA. V was clipped by 4 bases and J by 3 bases, with 22 bases between them. This CDR3 has 17 amino acids. Here the CDR3 reads CASSSGQRRTGYYEQYF. In DNA, the CDR3 is TGTGCCAGCAGCTCGGGACAACGTCGGACGGGATACTACGAGCAGTACTTC.

The chain employs TRBV18 and TRBJ1-2; tentative D call: TRBD1 (5 bases). There are 15 residues in the CDR3. The V and J ends lost 3 bases and 3 bases respectively, with 14 bases between them. Germline loops: CDR1 KGHSH, CDR2 LQKENI. CDR3 nucleotides: TGTGCCAGCTCACCGTCCGGGGCCCAAGACTATGGCTACACCTTC. This codes for CASSPSGAQDYGYTF.

This sequence joins TRBV27 and TRBJ2-2; D is unclear. Germline V gene lookup returns CDR1 MNHEY and CDR2 SMNVEV (reference sequence). This CDR3 is 14 amino acids long. Trimming cost V 6 bases and J 2 bases, with 10 bases left between them. CDR3 coding DNA: TGTGCCAGCAGAAGGGCCGCTAACACCGGGGAGCTGTTTTTT. This codes for CASRRAANTGELFF.

This chain connects TRBV9 to TRBJ2-2, with no clear D. CDR1 and CDR2 (germline): SGDLS, YYNGEE. This CDR3 is 13 amino acids long. V lost 4 bases, J lost 6 bases, and 10 bases lay in between. The CDR3 reads CASSLRRAGELFF. DNA for the CDR3: TGTGCCAGCAGCCTTCGACGAGCCGGGGAGCTGTTTTTT.

The chain couples TRBV9 to TRBJ1-4, with TRBD1 as a possible D gene (6 bases). The CDR3 is 13 amino acids. Trimming removed 2 bases from V and 8 bases from J, with 10 bases in between. Germline CDR1 and CDR2: SGDLS and YYNGEE. The CDR3 is CASSVTGREKLFF. In DNA form, the CDR3 reads TGTGCCAGCAGCGTCACAGGGAGGGAAAAACTGTTTTTT.

The rearrangement links TRBV4-3 to TRBJ2-7; 9 nucleotides align to TRBD2. CDR1 LGHNA and CDR2 YSLEER come from the germline V gene. CDR3 length equals 15 residues. V lost 1 base, J lost 3 bases, and 4 bases stayed unmatched. CDR3 region: CASSQVASGNYEQYF. CDR3 sequence (DNA): TGCGCCAGCAGCCAAGTCGCTAGCGGGAACTACGAGCAGTACTTC.

The chain has TRBV30 and TRBJ1-5; D is possibly TRBD1 (5 bases). Germline CDR1 is GTSNPN and CDR2 is SVGIG (reference sequence). The CDR3 consists of 13 residues. Trimming took 0 bases from V and 4 from J, leaving 7 bases between them. The CDR3 DNA follows: TGTGCCTGGAGTGTAAAGGGGAATCAGCCCCAGCATTTT. Its translation is CAWSVKGNQPQHF.

V gene TRBV5-4 combines with J gene TRBJ2-5; 8 bases align to TRBD1. The better agreement between TRBJ2-7 and the DNA end casts doubt on the J call. Germline V gives CDR1 SGHNT, CDR2 YYREEE (reference sequence). The CDR3 totals 16 residues. The CDR3 sequence is CASSKRNDRGSYEQYF. The CDR3 bases are TGTGCCAGCAGCAAGAGGAACGACAGGGGTTCCTACGAGCAGTACTTC.

This chain joins TRBV11-2 and TRBJ2-7; possible D gene TRBD2, 7 bases. Trimming removed 5 bases from V and 4 bases from J, with 18 bases in between. There are 15 residues in the CDR3. The germline gives CDR1 SGHAT, CDR2 FQNNGV. The CDR3 nucleotides are TGTGCCAGCAGCCCCTCGTCGGGGGGCGGTTACGAGCAGTACTTC. Amino acids: CASSPSSGGGYEQYF.

The chain couples TRBV25-1 to TRBJ1-4; 8 positions agree with TRBD1. J gave up 7 bases and V 3 bases, and 7 bases lay outside the gene matches. Per the germline V gene, CDR1 is MGHDK and CDR2 is SYGVNS. This CDR3 spans 15 amino acids. This chain's CDR3 is CASSDAGGAGEKLFF. CDR3 in DNA: TGTGCCAGCAGTGACGCAGGGGGCGCAGGTGAAAAACTGTTTTTT.

In the case of this clone: The junction departs from the called germline gene at one end, perhaps through a read error. V gene TRBV2 combines with J gene TRBJ2-7; 9 positions match TRBD2. CDR3 size: 14 residues. From germline, CDR1 is SNHLY and CDR2 FYNNEI. For the CDR3, the DNA is TGTGCCAGCAGTTTCACCTCTGCGGGGGGGGAAGGGGACTTC. It yields the protein CASSFTSAGGEGDF.

The V call is TRBV2, the J call TRBJ1-1; D is unresolved. The CDR3 sequence is 13 residues long. V was trimmed by 7 bases and J by 5 bases, leaving 14 bases between them. The germline gives CDR1 SNHLY, CDR2 FYNNEI. The CDR3 DNA reads TGTGCCAGCATCGTGGACGATTGGACTGAAGCTTTCTTT. Protein sequence: CASIVDDWTEAFF.

The V and J genes are TRBV20-1 and TRBJ1-2, with D hard to call. The CDR3 has 11 residues. Per germline, CDR1 DFQATT and CDR2 SNEGSKA (reference sequence). Trimming removed 6 bases from V and 7 bases from J, with 12 bases in between. CDR3 protein: CSAGPLGGYTF. The CDR3 coding sequence is TGCAGTGCCGGGCCCTTGGGTGGCTACACCTTC.

The DNA of the CDR3 is TGTGCCAGCAGTGGGCCGGGAGTCAGCACCGGGGAGCTGTTTTTT. Its protein product is CASSGPGVSTGELFF. V usage is TRBV2 and J usage is TRBJ2-2; D might be TRBD2 (6 bases). V was cut by 4 bases and J by 4 bases, with 13 bases left in between. The germline V gene encodes CDR1 SNHLY and CDR2 FYNNEI. The CDR3 totals 15 residues.

The chain recombines TRBV6-6 with TRBJ2-5; 7 bases align to TRBD1. The J call could be wrong; TRBJ2-7 is a better fit for the DNA end. CDR3 length equals 16 residues. Germline V gives CDR1 MNHNY, CDR2 SVGAGI (reference sequence). Here the CDR3 DNA reads TGTGCCAGCAGTTATAAAGACAGGGAACCGTCCTACGAGCAGTACTTC. This encodes CASSYKDREPSYEQYF.

The chain couples TRBV7-2 to TRBJ1-1; 7 bases are shared with TRBD1. CDR3 length: 15 amino acids. V lost 4 bases to trimming and J lost 6 bases; unmatched junction nucleotides: 11. The germline CDR1 and CDR2 sequences are SGHTA and FQGNSA. The CDR3, as DNA: TGTGCCAGCAGCTCCCGGGGGGACAGAGTCCCTGAAGCTTTCTTT. It specifies CASSSRGDRVPEAFF.

The chain links TRBV4-1 to TRBJ1-1; D unresolved. The length of the CDR3 is 15 residues. V lost 4 bases to trimming and J lost 0 bases, with 12 bases between them. Germline CDR1 reads MGHRA; CDR2 reads YSYEKL. CDR3 in DNA: TGCGCCAGCAGCCCGGCCCGACGACTGAACACTGAAGCTTTCTTT. It specifies CASSPARRLNTEAFF.

CDR3 coding DNA: TGTGCCAGCGGGACGAAGAGCTCTGGAAACACCATATATTTT. Encoded protein: CASGTKSSGNTIYF. The genes are TRBV6-5 and TRBJ1-3; weak D call: TRBD1 (5 bases). From germline, CDR1 is MNHEY and CDR2 SVGAGI. V dropped 8 bases and J dropped 0 bases, with 11 bases sitting between them. This CDR3 is built from 14 residues.

The chain is built from TRBV7-3 and TRBJ2-6; D uncertain. CDR1 and CDR2 (germline): SGHTA, FQGTGA. Trimming removed 5 bases at V and 0 bases at J, with 17 bases between. The CDR3 loop spans 18 amino acids. The CDR3 region is CASSHRGISHSGANVLTF. The CDR3 DNA is TGTGCCAGCAGCCATCGTGGGATCTCTCACTCTGGGGCCAACGTCCTGACTTTC.

The genes are TRBV5-6 and TRBJ2-7, with D possibly TRBD2 on 6 matching bases. The CDR3 sequence is 14 residues long. Germline assignment: CDR1 SGHDT and CDR2 YYEEEE. V was trimmed by 0 bases and J by 2 bases, leaving 9 bases between them. The CDR3 protein is CASSLAGGAYEQYF. The CDR3 DNA reads TGTGCCAGCAGCTTGGCCGGGGGTGCCTACGAGCAGTACTTC. The full variable domain, completed using reference TRBV5-6 and TRBJ2-7, is DAGVTQSPTHLIKTRGQQVTLRCSPKSGHDTVSWYQQALGQGPQFIFQYYEEEERQRGNFPDRFSGHQFPNYSSELNVNALLLGDSALYLCASSLAGGAYEQYFGPGTRLTVT.

The chain carries TRBV7-3 and TRBJ2-4; weak D call: TRBD2 (5 bases). The CDR3 totals 18 residues. The ends were cut back, 1 base at V and 0 bases at J, with 16 bases in the middle. The V gene's germline CDR1 is SGHTA and CDR2 FQGTGA. CDR3 amino acids: CASSLRGGQKLAKNIQYF. The CDR3 region has the DNA TGTGCCAGCAGCTTAAGAGGCGGGCAGAAGCTAGCCAAAAACATTCAGTACTTC.

This chain uses TRBV18 with TRBJ2-7; 8 positions agree with TRBD1. Germline V CDR1 and CDR2: KGHSH, LQKENI. V shed 3 bases and J 0 bases; nucleotides not matched to a gene: 4. This CDR3 region has 15 residues. CDR3 in DNA: TGTGCCAGCTCACCGGGTCAGGGGGCCTCCTACGAGCAGTACTTC. It yields the protein CASSPGQGASYEQYF.

This chain links TRBV6-5 with TRBJ2-4; a weak D match, TRBD1 (5 bases). This CDR3 spans 15 amino acids. Germline lookup yields CDR1 MNHEY and CDR2 SVGAGI. V lost 7 bases, J lost 3 bases, and 16 bases lay in between. This CDR3 is CASTAGSQGKNIQYF. For the CDR3, the DNA is TGTGCCAGCACGGCCGGGTCCCAGGGCAAAAACATTCAGTACTTC.

This chain links TRBV18 with TRBJ2-7; no definite D call. Trimming shortened V by 0 bases and J by 2 bases, and 14 bases separated the two germline ends. This CDR3 comprises 16 residues. Germline V gene lookup returns CDR1 KGHSH and CDR2 LQKENI. CDR3 in DNA: TGTGCCAGCTCACCACCGGTGGCTGGGGTTGCCTACGAGCAGTACTTC. It yields the protein CASSPPVAGVAYEQYF. Together with reference TRBV18 and TRBJ2-7, the CDR3 gives the full variable domain: NAGVMQNPRHLVRRRGQEARLRCSPMKGHSHVYWYRQLPEEGLKFMVYLQKENIIDESGMPKERFSAEFPKEGPSILRIQQVVRGDSAAYFCASSPPVAGVAYEQYFGPGTRLTVT.

This chain uses TRBV2 with TRBJ1-6; 8 positions match TRBD1. This CDR3 is built from 15 residues. Germline V lookup: CDR1 SNHLY, CDR2 FYNNEI. The V and J ends lost 0 bases and 9 bases, in that order; junction bases with no gene match: 4. The CDR3 DNA sequence: TGTGCCAGCAGTGAAGCTATCGGACAGGGTTCACCCCTCCACTTT. Its translation is CASSEAIGQGSPLHF.

This clone was seen just once. This chain joins TRBV19 and TRBJ2-1; the D is unclear. Between the trimmed V and J ends, which lost 3 bases and 6 bases, there was a span of 9 bases. The germline gives CDR1 LNHDA, CDR2 SQIVND (reference sequence). This CDR3 spans 13 amino acids. CDR3 DNA: TGTGCCAGTAGTATTAGTTCTAGCAATGAGCAGTTCTTC. It is translated as CASSISSSNEQFF.